The next 27 T cell receptor beta chains were all read from a single sample in a study of blood T cell repertoires in COVID-19. Sequencing used immunoSEQ multiplex PCR; TCRdb keeps in-frame clones, though not all of them. Of 300,000 to 400,000 clones in the sample, around 87% were seen once. Sequences were obtained from peripheral blood. All receptors come from a woman aged 45-65 years with COVID-19, enrolled during active disease.

J is TRBJ1-2 and V is TRBV7-9; 9 bases line up with TRBD1. This CDR3 is 17 amino acids long. In germline, CDR1 is SEHNR, CDR2 FQNEAQ (reference sequence). The J segment lost 1 base and the V segment lost 6 bases, leaving 12 bases of the junction unmatched. The CDR3 DNA follows: TGTGCCAGCAGTTCCACCGGGACAGGGAGATTTAACTATGGCTACACCTTC. Translated, it gives CASSSTGTGRFNYGYTF.

This chain joins TRBV6-5 and TRBJ2-7; possibly TRBD2 for D (6 bases). CDR1 is MNHEY and CDR2 is SVGAGI in the germline V gene. This CDR3 spans 15 amino acids. V was clipped by 0 bases and J by 4 bases, with 13 bases between them. As DNA, the CDR3 is TGTGCCAGCAGTTACTCGACTAGGGGCTCGTACGAGCAGTACTTC. Protein product: CASSYSTRGSYEQYF.

The DNA for the CDR3 is TGTGCCAGCAGCTTAGTTCCGAGCGGGGTCTACAATGAGCAGTTCTTC. Its translation is CASSLVPSGVYNEQFF. The chain combines TRBV7-9 with TRBJ2-1; 7 nucleotides align to TRBD2. This CDR3 contains 16 residues. The V gene's germline CDR1 is SEHNR and CDR2 FQNEAQ (reference sequence). Trimming took 1 base from V and 3 from J; bases not matched to a gene: 6.

V and J are TRBV6-4 and TRBJ1-6; D is unresolved. With 5 bases removed from V and 8 bases from J, the gap between germline ends came to 10 bases. There are 13 residues in the CDR3. CDR1 and CDR2 (germline): MRHNA, SNTAGT. This CDR3 is CASSSRTHSPLHF. CDR3 in DNA: TGTGCCAGCAGTAGTAGGACTCATTCACCCCTCCACTTT.

This chain joins TRBV20-1 and TRBJ1-2; D remains ambiguous. The CDR3 consists of 10 residues. V was cut by 3 bases and J by 11 bases, with 10 bases left in between. Germline V CDR1 and CDR2: DFQATT, SNEGSKA (reference sequence). CDR3 amino acids: CSASLAVYTF. The CDR3 DNA follows: TGCAGTGCTAGTTTGGCAGTTTACACCTTC.

The chain links TRBV19 to TRBJ1-6; TRBD1 is a possible D gene (6 bases). V was cut by 4 bases and J by 4 bases, with 8 bases left in between. The CDR3 runs to 14 residues. Per germline, CDR1 LNHDA and CDR2 SQIVND (reference sequence). CDR3 sequence: CASSSGQYNSPLHF. Written as DNA, the CDR3 is TGTGCCAGTAGTAGCGGACAGTATAATTCACCCCTCCACTTT.

The chain has TRBV30 and TRBJ1-6; the match to TRBD1 covers 7 bases. CDR1 is GTSNPN and CDR2 is SVGIG in the germline V gene (reference sequence). Trimming removed 1 base from V and 5 bases from J; junction bases left unmatched: 11. This CDR3 comprises 17 residues. The CDR3 reads CAWSARGVFRNNSPLHF. Written as DNA, the CDR3 is TGTGCCTGGAGTGCCAGGGGGGTCTTCCGAAATAATTCACCCCTCCACTTT.

This clone was counted once. The chain uses TRBV6-6 and TRBJ2-7, with D maybe TRBD1 (7 bases). This CDR3 is 15 amino acids long. The germline V gene encodes CDR1 MNHNY and CDR2 SVGAGI (reference sequence). V lost 0 bases to trimming and J lost 2 bases, with 11 bases between them. In DNA, the CDR3 is TGTGCCAGCAGTTACTCGGGGGGACAGACCTACGAGCAGTACTTC. It codes for CASSYSGGQTYEQYF.

The V and J genes are TRBV25-1 and TRBJ2-7, with TRBD1 identical over 7 bases. The CDR3 length is 13 residues. The germline gives CDR1 MGHDK, CDR2 SYGVNS. The V gene end was trimmed by 1 base and the J gene end by 6 bases; junction bases not matched to a gene: 3. CDR3 nucleotide sequence: TGTGCCAGCAGTGAATCATACAGGGGCGAGCAGTACTTC. Protein product: CASSESYRGEQYF.

V usage is TRBV11-3 and J usage is TRBJ1-5; TRBD1 matches at 7 bases. The CDR3 runs 13 residues. Unmatched junction bases numbered 3, after V lost 5 bases and J lost 5 bases. Germline values: CDR1 SGHNT, CDR2 YENEEA. The CDR3 DNA is TGTGCCAGCAGCCTGACAGGGTATCAGCCCCAGCATTTT. It is translated as CASSLTGYQPQHF.

A few counts support this clone. J is TRBJ2-1 and V is TRBV5-1; D is uncertain. Germline V gene lookup returns CDR1 SGHRS and CDR2 YFSETQ. V lost 1 base to trimming and J lost 5 bases, with 4 bases between them. This CDR3 contains 12 residues. CDR3 in amino acids: CASSLTHNEQFF. The CDR3 coding sequence is TGCGCCAGCAGCTTGACTCACAATGAGCAGTTCTTC.

J is TRBJ2-1 and V is TRBV11-2; D might be TRBD2 (5 bases). Germline V lookup: CDR1 SGHAT, CDR2 FQNNGV. The germline V and J ends were trimmed by 4 bases and 9 bases, with 10 bases remaining between them. This CDR3 region has 12 residues. CDR3 bases: TGTGCCAGCAGCTCTTCTAGCTCTGAGCAGTTCTTC. This gives the protein CASSSSSSEQFF.

There are a few counts of this clone. The chain has TRBV7-9 and TRBJ1-2; maybe TRBD1 (6 bases). The CDR3 runs to 15 residues. The V and J ends lost 4 bases and 4 bases respectively, with 16 bases between them. Germline V gene lookup returns CDR1 SEHNR and CDR2 FQNEAQ (reference sequence). CDR3 in amino acids: CASSSQGKSGYGYTF. The CDR3 nucleotides read TGTGCCAGCAGCTCCCAGGGGAAGTCAGGCTATGGCTACACCTTC.

This clone was found a few times. This chain uses TRBV5-1 with TRBJ2-2; 8 bases align to TRBD1. In germline, CDR1 is SGHRS, CDR2 YFSETQ. Trimming at V came to 0 bases and at J to 10 bases, leaving 5 bases not matched to a gene. The CDR3 consists of 14 residues. CDR3 in amino acids: CASSLAGQGEELFF. DNA for the CDR3: TGCGCCAGCAGCTTGGCCGGACAGGGTGAGGAGCTGTTTTTT.

The genes are TRBV6-5 and TRBJ1-2, with TRBD1 identical over 7 bases. Germline lookup yields CDR1 MNHEY and CDR2 SVGAGI. V shed 8 bases and J 3 bases; nucleotides not matched to a gene: 6. The CDR3 has 13 amino acids. DNA for the CDR3: TGTGCCAGCCGGGACAGCGCCCACTATGGCTACACCTTC. Amino acid sequence: CASRDSAHYGYTF.

This chain uses TRBV4-2 with TRBJ2-1; TRBD2 matches 10 bases. J gave up 9 bases and V 0 bases, and 8 bases lay outside the gene matches. Germline lookup yields CDR1 LGHNA and CDR2 YNFKEQ. The CDR3 length is 16 residues. CDR3 residues: CASSQDPSGRASEQFF. The CDR3 DNA reads as TGTGCCAGCAGCCAAGATCCAAGCGGGAGGGCCAGTGAGCAGTTCTTC.

This clone has a handful of counts. CDR3 nucleotide sequence: TGTGCCAGCAGTAAACTAGCGGCCACCGGGGAGCTGTTTTTT. Protein sequence: CASSKLAATGELFF. The rearrangement links TRBV27 to TRBJ2-2; 8 positions match TRBD2. Germline V gives CDR1 MNHEY, CDR2 SMNVEV (reference sequence). CDR3 size: 14 residues. Losses at the gene ends were 5 bases for V and 4 bases for J; bases not matched to a gene: 3.

The chain employs TRBV5-1 and TRBJ1-4; 7 bases match TRBD1. After removal of 0 bases from V and 2 bases from J, the junction contained 4 bases not matched to a gene. The CDR3 loop spans 16 amino acids. The germline gives CDR1 SGHRS, CDR2 YFSETQ. The DNA of the CDR3 is TGCGCCAGCAGCTTGGGTCAGGGGGAGACTAATGAAAAACTGTTTTTT. It encodes CASSLGQGETNEKLFF.

This chain uses TRBV30 with TRBJ1-2; no firm D call. From germline, CDR1 is GTSNPN and CDR2 SVGIG (reference sequence). The CDR3 runs 13 residues. Trimming took 7 bases from V and 7 from J, leaving 19 bases between them. The CDR3 region has the DNA TGTGCCTATTCGTCTGGGAGGGTTGGTGGCTACACCTTC. Encoded protein: CAYSSGRVGGYTF. Combining the CDR3 with reference TRBV30 and TRBJ1-2 gives the whole variable domain SQTIHQWPATLVQPVGSPLSLECTVEGTSNPNLYWYRQAAGRGLQLLFYSVGIGQISSEVPQNLSASRPQDRQFILSSKKLLLSDSGFYLCAYSSGRVGGYTFGSGTRLTVV.

This clone was detected only once. The chain links TRBV6-2 or TRBV6-3 to TRBJ1-1; no definite D call. Germline assignment: CDR1 MNHEY and CDR2 SVGEGT. Deletions cut 2 bases from V and 1 base from J, with 8 bases between. This CDR3 region has 14 residues. In DNA form, the CDR3 reads TGTGCCAGCAGTTACACCAGGCCGAACACTGAAGCTTTCTTT. This translates into CASSYTRPNTEAFF.

V and J are TRBV5-1 and TRBJ2-6; D unresolved. The germline V and J ends were trimmed by 0 bases and 4 bases, with 8 bases remaining between them. This CDR3 spans 15 amino acids. From germline, CDR1 is SGHRS and CDR2 YFSETQ. The CDR3 here is CASSLASAGANVLTF. The CDR3 coding sequence is TGCGCCAGCAGCTTGGCTTCAGCGGGGGCCAACGTCCTGACTTTC.

This rearrangement joins TRBV12-3 or TRBV12-4 to TRBJ1-2; D is uncertain. V dropped 2 bases and J dropped 7 bases, with 11 bases sitting between them. CDR3 length: 13 amino acids. The CDR3 sequence: CASSLFEGVGYTF. In DNA, the CDR3 is TGTGCCAGCAGTTTATTTGAGGGTGTTGGCTACACCTTC.

This clone has a single count. The chain links TRBV19 to TRBJ2-7; TRBD2 might be the D (5 bases). Germline CDR1 and CDR2: LNHDA and SQIVND (reference sequence). Deletions cut 6 bases from V and 0 bases from J, with 18 bases between. This CDR3 spans 16 amino acids. The CDR3 DNA reads as TGTGCCAGTAGCCCCGGTTGGCTAGCCTTCTCCTACGAGCAGTACTTC. Its translation: CASSPGWLAFSYEQYF.

CDR3: CASSSQALQETQYF. The CDR3 nucleotides read TGTGCCAGCTCGTCACAGGCGCTCCAAGAGACCCAGTACTTC. V gene TRBV18 combines with J gene TRBJ2-5, with a possible D match to TRBD1 (5 bases). Trimming shortened V by 6 bases and J by 1 base, and 12 bases separated the two germline ends. This CDR3 comprises 14 residues. CDR1 and CDR2 (germline): KGHSH, LQKENI.

This chain joins TRBV5-5 and TRBJ2-7, with D possibly TRBD1 on 6 matching bases. CDR3 length: 13 residues. Germline loops: CDR1 SGHKS, CDR2 YYEKEE (reference sequence). V was cut by 5 bases and J by 3 bases, with 12 bases left in between. The CDR3, as DNA: TGTGCCAGCAGAGGGGGACGGATCTACGAGCAGTACTTC. As protein: CASRGGRIYEQYF.

Concerning this clone itself: The same CDR3 also results from other DNA sequences found in this sample. The rearrangement joins TRBV18 to TRBJ1-1, with 7 bases lining up with TRBD1. Germline V lookup: CDR1 KGHSH, CDR2 LQKENI. This CDR3 comprises 14 residues. The V and J ends lost 3 bases and 1 base, in that order; junction bases with no gene match: 2. CDR3 nucleotides: TGTGCCAGCTCACCGAACAGGGGGAACACTGAAGCTTTCTTT. It specifies CASSPNRGNTEAFF. Complete variable domain (other parts from reference TRBV18 and TRBJ1-1): NAGVMQNPRHLVRRRGQEARLRCSPMKGHSHVYWYRQLPEEGLKFMVYLQKENIIDESGMPKERFSAEFPKEGPSILRIQQVVRGDSAAYFCASSPNRGNTEAFFGQGTRLTVV.

This chain joins TRBV4-2 and TRBJ2-5; no reliable D call. The CDR3 totals 13 residues. Germline V gives CDR1 LGHNA, CDR2 YNFKEQ. Trimming left V 1 base short and J 5 bases short, with 8 bases between. CDR3 DNA: TGTGCCAGCAGCCAAGGGATGGAGGAGACCCAGTACTTC. It translates to CASSQGMEETQYF.